The rows below give T cell receptor beta chains drawn from one sample of a study of blood T cell repertoires in COVID-19. Sequencing used immunoSEQ multiplex PCR; TCRdb keeps in-frame clones, though not all of them. The data show approximately 250,000 clones, around four fifths seen once. Sequencing used PBMCs or T cells enriched from blood (not recorded which). These receptors all come from a man between 35 and 55 years old who had recovered from COVID-19. Each CDR3 is given with its conserved first and last residue. Each record gives: clone size, J gene, V gene, D gene, CDR3 protein, CDR3 DNA. D genes are given only for firm matches. Rows give clone size only sometimes, using once, few, many, or a class for an expanded clone.

few | TRBJ1-1 | TRBV11-2 | TRBD1 | CASSADRARYTEAFF | TGTGCCAGCAGCGCAGACAGGGCGAGGTACACTGAAGCTTTCTTT
- | TRBJ2-1 | TRBV19 | TRBD1 | CASSQLRDRVNEQFF | TGTGCCAGTAGTCAACTCCGGGACAGGGTAAATGAGCAGTTCTTC
- | TRBJ1-4 | TRBV30 | - | CAWRAGGKLFF | TGTGCCTGGAGGGCGGGAGGGAAACTGTTTTTT
- | TRBJ1-4 | TRBV2 | TRBD1 | CASRTGKFGRGEKLFF | TGTGCCAGCAGGACAGGGAAATTCGGACGAGGAGAAAAACTGTTTTTT
- | TRBJ1-1 | TRBV7-6 | - | CASSQEDRMNTEAFF | TGTGCCAGCAGCCAGGAGGACAGAATGAACACTGAAGCTTTCTTT
- | TRBJ2-7 | TRBV3-1/TRBV3-2 | - | CASSRQRRVEQYF | TGTGCCAGCAGCCGCCAGAGGAGGGTCGAGCAGTACTTC
few | TRBJ1-2 | TRBV4-3 | TRBD1 | CASSQQRTGNYGYTF | TGCGCCAGCAGCCAGCAGCGGACAGGGAACTATGGCTACACCTTC
- | TRBJ2-1 | TRBV6-5 | - | CASSSLRSSSYNEQFF | TGTGCCAGCAGTTCTCTACGCTCGAGCTCCTACAATGAGCAGTTCTTC
- | TRBJ1-1 | TRBV28 | - | CASRGVMTEAFF | TGTGCCAGCAGAGGGGTTATGACTGAAGCTTTCTTT
- | TRBJ2-5 | TRBV7-2 | - | CASSLEGPGVTTQYF | TGTGCCAGCAGCTTGGAGGGGCCCGGGGTTACGACCCAGTACTTC
- | TRBJ2-6 | TRBV9 | - | CASSVRYRDGANVLTF | TGTGCCAGCAGCGTACGATACAGGGATGGGGCCAACGTCCTGACTTTC
- | TRBJ1-1 | TRBV6-2/TRBV6-3 | TRBD1 | CASSYLRTGGRTEAFF | TGTGCCAGCAGTTATCTAAGAACAGGGGGAAGGACTGAAGCTTTCTTT
- | TRBJ2-5 | TRBV2 | TRBD2 | CASSSSRAGGETQYF | TGTGCCAGCAGTTCCAGCCGGGCGGGAGGGGAGACCCAGTACTTC
- | TRBJ2-7 | TRBV28 | TRBD2 | CASSRLAGYEQYF | TGTGCCAGCAGTCGGCTAGCGGGCTACGAGCAGTACTTC
few | TRBJ2-5 | TRBV5-1 | - | CASSLVPDQETQYF | TGCGCCAGCAGCTTGGTACCAGACCAAGAGACCCAGTACTTC
- | TRBJ1-2 | TRBV28 | TRBD1 | CASKSSGQGGYTF | TGTGCCAGCAAGTCCTCGGGACAGGGCGGCTACACCTTC
- | TRBJ2-7 | TRBV5-1 | TRBD2 | CASSPGTSAYEQYF | TGCGCCAGCAGTCCCGGGACTAGCGCCTACGAGCAGTACTTC
- | TRBJ2-7 | TRBV30 | TRBD1 | CAWSSGQAPYEQYF | TGTGCCTGGAGCTCGGGACAGGCCCCCTACGAGCAGTACTTC
- | TRBJ1-2 | TRBV9 | TRBD1 | CASSVGDSLNYGYTF | TGTGCCAGCAGCGTAGGGGACAGCCTTAACTATGGCTACACCTTC
- | TRBJ2-3 | TRBV20-1 | - | CSASRGAGADTQYF | TGCAGTGCTAGTCGGGGGGCCGGGGCCGATACGCAGTATTTT
few | TRBJ2-2 | TRBV9 | TRBD1 | CASSADRAYTGELFF | TGTGCCAGCAGCGCGGACAGGGCCTACACCGGGGAGCTGTTTTTT
- | TRBJ1-4 | TRBV18 | - | CASSPLTDNEKLFF | TGTGCCAGCTCACCACTGACAGACAATGAAAAACTGTTTTTT
- | TRBJ1-5 | TRBV15 | - | CATSRSGGGRAQGPQHF | TGTGCCACCAGCAGGTCGGGGGGTGGCAGGGCCCAAGGGCCCCAGCATTTT